The entry that follows covers one T cell receptor (beta chain) sequence. Its antigen specificity is not known. Base qualities were left out, and no much larger clone turns up one base away. The data were obtained in a study of blood T cell repertoires in COVID-19 (TCRdb year 2020). As for the study more broadly: Collaborator samples came from the United States, Italy and Spain and covered acute and convalescent phases of COVID-19. HLA class I and class II types, where available, came from metadata supplied by the sample provider rather than from assay-based typing. The prospective study material was composed of cDNA or gDNA derived from T cells, B-cell-depleted T cells, or PBMCs. The sample metadata nearly always contained a de-identified subject ID, COVID-19 status, age in years and sex. The repertoires were released in a freely available public database intended as a resource for research on the immune response to SARS-CoV-2. Samples were obtained from the ongoing ImmuneRACE study (first 160 participants) and from over a thousand subjects provided by 6 global collaborators. Subjects who had been exposed to COVID-19, were actively infected with it, or had recovered from it provided the deeply sampled blood TCRbeta repertoires that made up the dataset. Study-level results and caveats: Clinical and demographic metadata were provided uncurated, with the amount varying by source and participant.

TCRbeta CDR3 regions were amplified from genomic DNA using the immunoSEQ Assay, a bias-controlled multiplex PCR. From the authors' description of their analysis: Nucleated cell counts per sample were estimated from amplification of reference gene primers within the assay. Sequence reads were collapsed and filtered to measure the absolute abundance of every unique TCRbeta CDR3 rearrangement. For each sample, productive Simpson clonality was calculated as the square root of Simpson's diversity index over productive rearrangements. The source is immuneACCESS, and TCRdb retained only in-frame sequences with V and J called. Part of the clones is not carried over; for the studies checked, unresolved V genes explain less than half of this, and the remainder is unexplained. That table furnishes V, J and clone size, whereas the DNA furnished D and trimming. The sample data list about 470,000 clones, and approximately 86% of these were observed just once. Together, the top ten hold about 0.65% of the sample.

In the prospective study, participants were roughly 18 to 100 years old, resided in around 25 geographic areas of the United States, and were enrolled through a virtual design. In the prospective study, participants were assigned to cohorts based on the clinical history participants reported in a screening survey and a study questionnaire. Recovered participants in ImmuneRACE Cohort 3 were defined by two consecutive negative NP/OP PCR tests, clearance by a healthcare professional, or resolution of symptoms. Each participant in the prospective study had whole blood, serum and a nasopharyngeal or oropharyngeal swab collected by mobile phlebotomists. Prospective study participants could optionally give additional blood draws and questionnaires over a roughly two-month period. Prospective study blood samples were shipped either frozen or at room temperature before DNA extraction. The sequence was collected from a woman aged 18 to 35 who had recovered from COVID-19. Material: PBMCs or T cells enriched from blood (not recorded which).

At the DNA level, the sequence is TGTGCCAGCAGCTCCGGGACAGGGGGGACCTACGAGCAGTACTTC. Translated, it gives CASSSGTGGTYEQYF. The chain employs TRBV27 and TRBJ2-7; TRBD1 agrees with 11 junctional bases. The CDR3, cysteine through phenylalanine, is 15 amino acids long. Of the read, only the CDR3 DNA is kept; its 45 bases are in frame from base 1. From the germline V gene (reference sequence), CDR1 is MNHEY and CDR2 is SMNVEV. V lost 6 bases and J lost 2 bases, and the count of bases not matched to a germline gene is 6.